Listed here is a single TCR beta chain. The data derive from a study of blood T cell repertoires in COVID-19. Study-level background: Samples taken during acute and convalescent COVID-19 were collected in the United States, Italy and Spain.

Measured with immunoSEQ multiplex PCR; TCRdb has only the in-frame clones, and not every one. The sample records around 250,000 clones, about nine tenths being singletons. Trimming removed 7 bases from V and 0 bases from J, with 9 bases in between. Germline assignment: CDR1 LNHDA and CDR2 SQIVND (reference sequence). The length of the CDR3 is 14 residues. Sequenced material: peripheral blood. The V gene is TRBV19, the J gene TRBJ1-4; possibly TRBD1 for D (5 bases). The origin of this receptor is a man younger than 45 who had recovered from COVID-19. In DNA form, the CDR3 reads TGTGCCAGTACTGGGGCAGCAACTAATGAAAAACTGTTTTTT. The encoded protein is CASTGAATNEKLFF.